Listed below are T cell receptor beta chains from one sample, sequenced in a study of cytomegalovirus exposure and HLA in healthy donors. Assay used: immunoSEQ multiplex PCR; TCRdb lists only in-frame clones, some missing. Of around 250,000 clones in the sample, around 90% are singletons; the top ten hold about 1.7%. The sample comprised PBMCs. Source of these receptors: a girl aged 2 to 9 in good health and CMV-seronegative. Both conserved end residues are part of each CDR3. The order of the fields is D gene, J gene, clone size, V gene, CDR3 DNA, CDR3 protein. A D gene is named only where the DNA matches it firmly. Part of the rows lack a size; the others show once, few, many or a class for expanded clones.

TRBD2	TRBJ2-1	.	TRBV4-1	TGCGCCAGCAGCCAAGATTCGCTAGCGGGAGCAAGCTCCTACAATGAGCAGTTCTTC	CASSQDSLAGASSYNEQFF
TRBD2	TRBJ2-5	.	TRBV5-6	TGTGCCAGCATCAGGTACGGGGCTAGCGGGAGGAGATTCGGGGAGACCCAGTACTTC	CASIRYGASGRRFGETQYF
TRBD1	TRBJ2-3	once	TRBV14	TGTGCCAGCAGCCAAGATGTGAGGGGGCAGGCAGATACGCAGTATTTT	CASSQDVRGQADTQYF
TRBD1	TRBJ1-4	.	TRBV5-1	TGCGCCAGCAGTCCCCGGGACAGGGGGGATGAAAAACTGTTTTTT	CASSPRDRGDEKLFF
TRBD1	TRBJ2-1	.	TRBV19	TGTGCCAGTAGTATCGGACAGGGAAATGAGCAGTTCTTC	CASSIGQGNEQFF
.	TRBJ2-7	.	TRBV11-2	TGTGCCAGCAGCTTTCGTTTGTTCTACGAGCAGTACTTC	CASSFRLFYEQYF
TRBD2	TRBJ2-1	few	TRBV9	TGTGCCAGCAGCACTAGCGGGAGCTACAATGAGCAGTTCTTC	CASSTSGSYNEQFF
TRBD1	TRBJ1-1	.	TRBV30	TGTGCCTGGGACAGGGGAGATACTGAAGCTTTCTTT	CAWDRGDTEAFF
.	TRBJ2-7	.	TRBV19	TGTGCCACGAGCGGGCTCTACTCCTACGAGCAGTACTTC	CATSGLYSYEQYF
.	TRBJ1-6	once	TRBV7-9	TGTGCCAGCAGCTTACCCCCTGACAGTAATTCACCCCTCCACTTT	CASSLPPDSNSPLHF
.	TRBJ2-4	.	TRBV9	TGTGCCAGCAGCCCAGAGAGGGCCACGGACATTCAGTACTTC	CASSPERATDIQYF
TRBD1	TRBJ2-5	.	TRBV18	TGTGCCAGCTCACCACCCAGGGGGCGGACAAAACAAGAGACCCAGTACTTC	CASSPPRGRTKQETQYF
.	TRBJ2-1	.	TRBV2	TGTGCCAGCAGCGACTACGGGACCTACAATGAGCAGTTCTTC	CASSDYGTYNEQFF
.	TRBJ1-4	.	TRBV28	TGTGCCAGCAGTCCACAGGGTCTTCAAAAACTGTTTTTT	CASSPQGLQKLFF
TRBD2	TRBJ2-2	.	TRBV6-1	TGTGCCAGCAGTGAAGTCTGGCTAGCGGGGGCCCAGAACACCGGGGAGCTGTTTTTT	CASSEVWLAGAQNTGELFF
TRBD2	TRBJ2-7	.	TRBV2	TGTGCCAGCAGTACGACTAGCGGGGTCCTCTTC	CASSTTSGVLF
TRBD1	TRBJ1-1	.	TRBV19	TGTGCCACCTTCCCAACGTCCAAGGGACAGACGAACACTGAAGCTTTCTTT	CATFPTSKGQTNTEAFF
TRBD1	TRBJ1-1	.	TRBV5-8	TGTGCCAGCAGCTGGGGACAGGTCTTCACGAACACTGAAGCTTTCTTT	CASSWGQVFTNTEAFF
TRBD2	TRBJ2-7	.	TRBV2	TGTGCCAGCACCCAGGGACTAGCGGGATCCTACGAGCAGTACTTC	CASTQGLAGSYEQYF
.	TRBJ2-7	.	TRBV18	TGTGCCAGCTCACTCCAGGGGTACGAGCAGTACTTC	CASSLQGYEQYF
TRBD1	TRBJ1-5	.	TRBV6-1	TGTGCCAGCAGTAAGGACAGGAACAATCAGCCCCAGCATTTT	CASSKDRNNQPQHF
.	TRBJ2-2	.	TRBV4-1	TGCGCCAGCAGTCATCCCTGGGAGGCCGGGGAGCTGTTTTTT	CASSHPWEAGELFF
TRBD2	TRBJ2-1	.	TRBV27	TGTGCCAGCAGTCCTGGACTAGCGAATGAGCAGTTCTTC	CASSPGLANEQFF
TRBD2	TRBJ2-1	.	TRBV7-7	TGTGCCAGCTGCCGGCCCGGACTAGCGGTCGACTACAATGAGCAGTTCTTC	CASCRPGLAVDYNEQFF
TRBD2	TRBJ2-7	.	TRBV2	TGTGCCAGCCGTGGAGGGCGGGAGGGGTACTTC	CASRGGREGYF
.	TRBJ1-1	.	TRBV27	TGTGCCAGCAGCCTCATGGAGGGCTCTGAAGCTTTCTTT	CASSLMEGSEAFF
TRBD2	TRBJ2-1	once	TRBV5-1	TGTGGGTCGGCTAGCGGGAGTTGGGATGAGCAGTTCTTC	CGSASGSWDEQFF
.	TRBJ2-5	.	TRBV12-5	TGTGCTAGTGGTTTGCCGGGCAGGGGAGAGACCCAGTACTTC	CASGLPGRGETQYF
.	TRBJ1-5	.	TRBV15	TGTGCCACCAGCAGAGGTCTTCAAGGGGGCAATCAGCCCCAGCATTTT	CATSRGLQGGNQPQHF
TRBD2	TRBJ2-7	.	TRBV19	TGTGCCAGTAGTATGTCAACTAGCGGGCCCTCCTACGAGCAGTACTTC	CASSMSTSGPSYEQYF
.	TRBJ1-3	.	TRBV18	TGTGCCAGCTCACCACCGGGGACTTACTCTGGAAACACCATATATTTT	CASSPPGTYSGNTIYF
.	TRBJ2-5	.	TRBV4-1	TGCGCCAGCAGCCAAGATCGGGCTAGGGGAGAGACCCAGTACTTC	CASSQDRARGETQYF
.	TRBJ1-6	.	TRBV2	TGTGCCAGCAGAAACAGGGCCTATAATTCACCCCTCCACTTT	CASRNRAYNSPLHF
.	TRBJ1-1	.	TRBV7-9	TGTGCCAGCAGCAAGATTATCCAGGAGAACACTGAAGCTTTCTTT	CASSKIIQENTEAFF
.	TRBJ2-5	.	TRBV11-2	TGTGCCAGCAGACCGACGGGTAAAGGAGAGACCCAGTACTTC	CASRPTGKGETQYF
TRBD1	TRBJ2-2	.	TRBV19	TGTGCCAGTACCTCGACAGGGGTGTCCCCCCCCGGGGAGCTGTTTTTT	CASTSTGVSPPGELFF
TRBD2	TRBJ2-3	.	TRBV5-1	TGCGCCAGCAGCACCCTGACTAGCGGGGGCGCAGATACGCAGTATTTT	CASSTLTSGGADTQYF
TRBD1	TRBJ1-2	few	TRBV10-3	TGTGCCACCACAGGGGAGAGTATGGGCTACACCTTC	CATTGESMGYTF
.	TRBJ1-6	once	TRBV5-6	TGTGCCAGCGGGGACACCCTGAATTCACCCCTCCACTTT	CASGDTLNSPLHF
.	TRBJ2-5	.	TRBV29-1	TGCAGCGTTGTCCCCACCACCCGGGAGACCCAGTACTTC	CSVVPTTRETQYF
.	TRBJ1-6	.	TRBV7-9	TGTGCCGTCCGGAGGGCGGCCATTAATTCACCCCTCCACTTT	CAVRRAAINSPLHF
TRBD1	TRBJ1-2	once	TRBV4-1	TGCGCCAGCAGCCAAGCCTCGACAGGGAACTATGGCTACACCTTC	CASSQASTGNYGYTF